The rows below give T cell receptor beta chains drawn from one sample of a study of blood T cells in healthy people across ages. From the 5' RACE reads, TCRdb called clonotypes with MiXCR, one entry per CDR3 protein. The data show 600,000 to 900,000 distinct CDR3 sequences, roughly 24% seen once. Separately, the same data were catalogued under a study of T cells of mothers and their children.

What was sequenced was blood. These receptors were obtained from a boy aged 10-17 years in good health. Both conserved end residues are part of each CDR3. The order of the fields is D gene, clone size, V gene, J gene, CDR3 DNA, CDR3 protein. A D gene is named only where the DNA matches it firmly. Only part of the rows carry a size: once, few, many, or a class if the clone is expanded.

D: TRBD1
size: few
V: TRBV5-1
J: TRBJ2-2
DNA: TGCGCCAGCAGCATTCGCCGGACAGGGGGCAACACCGGGGAGCTGTTTTTT
CDR3: CASSIRRTGGNTGELFF

D: .
size: .
V: TRBV4-2
J: TRBJ2-3
DNA: TGTGCCAGCAGCCAGGAACACGGGACGTCTAGCACAGATACGCAGTATTTT
CDR3: CASSQEHGTSSTDTQYF

D: .
size: .
V: TRBV19
J: TRBJ1-2
DNA: TGTGCCAGTAGGGTCTTCTATGGCTACACCTTC
CDR3: CASRVFYGYTF

D: TRBD2
size: many
V: TRBV12-3/TRBV12-4
J: TRBJ2-5
DNA: TGTGCCAGCAGTTTACTAGCGGGGTCACAAGAGACCCAGTACTTC
CDR3: CASSLLAGSQETQYF

D: .
size: .
V: TRBV5-1
J: TRBJ1-4
DNA: TGCGCCAGCAGCTTTGACAGGTCAGCCGAAAAACTGTTTTTT
CDR3: CASSFDRSAEKLFF

D: .
size: once
V: TRBV7-6
J: TRBJ2-3
DNA: TGTGCCAGCAGCTCACAGAGCAGCACAGATACGCAGTATTTT
CDR3: CASSSQSSTDTQYF

D: TRBD1
size: .
V: TRBV5-5
J: TRBJ2-5
DNA: TGTGCCAGCAGCTTGTGGGGACAGGGGGAGACCCAGTACTTC
CDR3: CASSLWGQGETQYF

D: TRBD1
size: .
V: TRBV20-1
J: TRBJ1-1
DNA: TGCAGCGCCATGGACAGGCCTAACACTGAAGCTTTCTTT
CDR3: CSAMDRPNTEAFF

D: TRBD2
size: .
V: TRBV4-2
J: TRBJ2-7
DNA: TGTGCCAGCAGCCAAGGTTCAGGACTAGCGTTTAAGGGCGAGCAGTACTTC
CDR3: CASSQGSGLAFKGEQYF

D: TRBD2
size: .
V: TRBV15
J: TRBJ2-7
DNA: TGTGCCACCAGCAGGCGGGGACTAGCCGTTACCTACGAGCAGTACTTC
CDR3: CATSRRGLAVTYEQYF

D: .
size: few
V: TRBV11-2
J: TRBJ2-7
DNA: TGTGCCAGCAGCTCGGGACCGGTCTTCTACGAGCAGTACTTC
CDR3: CASSSGPVFYEQYF

D: .
size: few
V: TRBV7-9
J: TRBJ2-5
DNA: TGTGCCAGCAGCTTAGGCAGGGGAGACGGTCAAGAGACCCAGTACTTC
CDR3: CASSLGRGDGQETQYF

D: .
size: .
V: TRBV6-6
J: TRBJ2-3
DNA: TGTGCCACCTTTCAAGGGACAGATACGCAGTATTTT
CDR3: CATFQGTDTQYF

D: TRBD1
size: few
V: TRBV9
J: TRBJ1-4
DNA: TGTGCCAGCAGCGTTCGGACAGGCGACAATGAAAAACTGTTTTTT
CDR3: CASSVRTGDNEKLFF

D: .
size: .
V: TRBV20-1
J: TRBJ2-3
DNA: TGCAGTGCTAGAGGGGCTAGCCTCACAGATACGCAGTATTTT
CDR3: CSARGASLTDTQYF

D: .
size: few
V: TRBV12-3/TRBV12-4
J: TRBJ2-5
DNA: TGTGCCAGCAGTCCCCCCCAGGCGGTAGAGACCCAGTACTTC
CDR3: CASSPPQAVETQYF

D: .
size: few
V: TRBV6-1
J: TRBJ2-7
DNA: TGTGCCAGCAGTAACCGGGACCGCTACGAGCAGTACTTC
CDR3: CASSNRDRYEQYF

D: .
size: few
V: TRBV12-3/TRBV12-4
J: TRBJ1-3
DNA: TGTGCCAGCAGTTTGTTTCAGAGCTCTGGAAACACCATATATTTT
CDR3: CASSLFQSSGNTIYF